This entry describes one TCR beta chain. Its antigen remains unknown. Axillary draining lymph nodes of breast cancer patients supplied the node samples. The data originate from a study of breast tumors, draining lymph nodes, adjacent tissues. Notes on the study in general: Findings are consistent with lymph node origin and intratumoral expansion of most tumor T cells. Tumor T cell lymph node origin was a supported hypothesis, not proven. Tumor and nontumor repertoires were significantly more similar in luminal-like than in basal-like breast cancer. Tumor repertoires ranked between lymph nodes and nontumor tissue in diversity, with V and J gene preferences.

Germline V gene data show CDR1 as SGDLS and CDR2 as YYNGEE. The CDR3 covers 17 residues. The V and J ends lost 3 bases and 6 bases, in that order; junction bases with no gene match: 14. TCRdb reprocessed the multiplex PCR reads with MiXCR, giving one entry per CDR3 protein. The data hold 200,000 or so distinct CDR3 sequences, with approximately 30% observed a single time. The chain couples TRBV9 to TRBJ2-1; TRBD1 matches 8 bases. The source is a female donor with breast cancer. Some clones in this sample may be carry-over from other donors' samples. Sequencing input: axillary lymph node tissue. The CDR3 loop reads CASSERGLGQVLNEQFF. The CDR3 region has the DNA TGTGCCAGCAGCGAACGAGGTTTGGGACAGGTTCTCAATGAGCAGTTCTTC.